This TCR beta chain was sequenced for a study of molecular identifiers for immune sequencing clone quantification. The overall study: RNA from approximately 20,000 or 100,000 naive CD8 cells was split five ways in replicates, with four sequenced.

Study-wide findings and caveats: Barcode-sharing identical TCR molecules could underestimate highly expanded clone sizes. Clones above 20 RNA copies contained over 98% of effector molecules and under 1% of naive molecules.

Methods described previously were used for bulk TCR libraries, and listed TCR primers were applied. TCRdb re-derived calls from the PCR reads in MiXCR, one entry per CDR3 protein. Of 300,000 to 350,000 distinct CDR3 sequences in the sample, around 21% are singletons; the top ten hold 0.81%. Remarks on this clonotype: No antigen is known for it.

The germline V and J ends were trimmed by 1 base and 6 bases, with 16 bases remaining between them. This CDR3 contains 17 residues. Germline-derived CDR1 and CDR2 are LGHDT and YNNKEL (reference sequence). Sequenced sample: naive CD8+ T cells from blood, with Jurkat cell RNA spiked in. Stated subset: FACS-sorted CD8+CD4-CCR7+CD45RA+ naive T cells. The rearrangement joins TRBV3-1 to TRBJ1-6; D unresolved. This receptor was obtained from a human donor in good health. Some libraries in this study had Jurkat cell RNA spiked in. The CDR3 loop is CASSQVGARGGNSPLHF. CDR3 nucleotide sequence: TGTGCCAGCAGCCAAGTGGGCGCGCGAGGTGGTAATTCACCCCTCCACTTT.